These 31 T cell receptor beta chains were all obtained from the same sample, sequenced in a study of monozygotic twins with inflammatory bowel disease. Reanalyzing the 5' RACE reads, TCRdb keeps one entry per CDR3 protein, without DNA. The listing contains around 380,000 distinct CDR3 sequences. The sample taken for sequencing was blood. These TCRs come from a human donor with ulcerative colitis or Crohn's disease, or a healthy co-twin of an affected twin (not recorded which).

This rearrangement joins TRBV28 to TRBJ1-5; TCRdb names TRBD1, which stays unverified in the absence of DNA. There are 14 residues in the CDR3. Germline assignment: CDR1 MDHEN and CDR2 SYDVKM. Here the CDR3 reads CASSFTGIGQPQHF. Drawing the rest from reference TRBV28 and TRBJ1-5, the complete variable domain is DVKVTQSSRYLVKRTGEKVFLECVQDMDHENMFWYRQDPGLGLRLIYFSYDVKMKEKGDIPEGYSVSREKKERFSLILESASTNQTSMYLCASSFTGIGQPQHFGDGTRLSIL.

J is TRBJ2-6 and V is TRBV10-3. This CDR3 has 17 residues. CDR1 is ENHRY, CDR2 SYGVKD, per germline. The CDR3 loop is CAISDLGQTSGANVLTF.

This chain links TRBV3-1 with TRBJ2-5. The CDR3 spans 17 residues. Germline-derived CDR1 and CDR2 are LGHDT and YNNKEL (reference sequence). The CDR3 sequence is CASSQDWSGQPQETQYF.

This chain's CDR3 is CASSQDLWDAYNEQFF. This chain connects TRBV3-1 to TRBJ2-1; as DNA is missing, the TRBD1 call by TCRdb cannot be tested. This CDR3 region has 16 residues. Germline-derived CDR1 and CDR2 are LGHDT and YNNKEL (reference sequence).

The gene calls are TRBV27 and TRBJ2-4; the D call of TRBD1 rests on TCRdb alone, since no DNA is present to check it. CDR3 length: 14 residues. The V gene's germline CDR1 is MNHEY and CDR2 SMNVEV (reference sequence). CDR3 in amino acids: CASSLFSGENIQYF.

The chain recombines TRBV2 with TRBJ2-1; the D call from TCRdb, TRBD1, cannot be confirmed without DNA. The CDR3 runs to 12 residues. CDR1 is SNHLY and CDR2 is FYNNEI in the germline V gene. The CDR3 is CASSEVRDEQFF. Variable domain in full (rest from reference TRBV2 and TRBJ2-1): EPEVTQTPSHQVTQMGQEVILRCVPISNHLYFYWYRQILGQKVEFLVSFYNNEISEKSEIFDDQFSVERPDGSNFTLKIRSTKLEDSAMYFCASSEVRDEQFFGPGTRLTVL.

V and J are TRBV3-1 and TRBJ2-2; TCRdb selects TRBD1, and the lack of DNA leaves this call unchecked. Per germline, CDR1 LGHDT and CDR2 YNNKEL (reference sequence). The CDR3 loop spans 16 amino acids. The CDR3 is CASSPQGGTNTGELFF.

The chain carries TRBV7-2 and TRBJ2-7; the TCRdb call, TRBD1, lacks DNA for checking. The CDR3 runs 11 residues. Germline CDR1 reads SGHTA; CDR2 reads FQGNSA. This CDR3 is CASSLVGVQYF.

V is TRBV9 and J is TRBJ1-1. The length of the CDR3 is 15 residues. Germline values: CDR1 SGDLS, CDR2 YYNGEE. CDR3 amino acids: CASSVALGFNTEAFF.

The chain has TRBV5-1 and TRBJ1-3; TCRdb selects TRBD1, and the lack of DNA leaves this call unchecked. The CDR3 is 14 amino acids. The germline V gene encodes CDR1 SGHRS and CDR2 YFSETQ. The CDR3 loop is CASSMGQGRNTIYF.

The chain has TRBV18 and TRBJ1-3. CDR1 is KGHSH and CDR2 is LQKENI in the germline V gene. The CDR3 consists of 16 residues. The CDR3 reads CASSPVVEAGGNTIYF.

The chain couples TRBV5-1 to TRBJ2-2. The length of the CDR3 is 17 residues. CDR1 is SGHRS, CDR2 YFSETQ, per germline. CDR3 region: CASSSAFDNRGAGELFF.

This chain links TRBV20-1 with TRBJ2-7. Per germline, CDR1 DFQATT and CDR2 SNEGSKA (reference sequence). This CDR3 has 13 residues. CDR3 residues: CSARDLSSYEQYF.

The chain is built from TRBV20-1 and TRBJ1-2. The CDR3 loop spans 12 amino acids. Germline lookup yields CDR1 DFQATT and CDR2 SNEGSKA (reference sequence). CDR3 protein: CSARGVEYGYTF.

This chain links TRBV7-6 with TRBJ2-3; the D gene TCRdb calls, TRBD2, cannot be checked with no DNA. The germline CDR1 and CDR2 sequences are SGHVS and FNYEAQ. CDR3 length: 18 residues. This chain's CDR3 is CASSSRPGLAGTTDTQYF.

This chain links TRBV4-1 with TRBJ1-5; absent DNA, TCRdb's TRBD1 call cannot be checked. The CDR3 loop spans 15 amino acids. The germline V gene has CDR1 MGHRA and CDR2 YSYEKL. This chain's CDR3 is CASSPRTGMGQPQHF.

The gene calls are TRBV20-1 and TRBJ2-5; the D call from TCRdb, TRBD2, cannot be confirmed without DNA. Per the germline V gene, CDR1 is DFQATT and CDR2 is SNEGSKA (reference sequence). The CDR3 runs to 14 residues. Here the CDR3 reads CSARDSQAGETQYF.

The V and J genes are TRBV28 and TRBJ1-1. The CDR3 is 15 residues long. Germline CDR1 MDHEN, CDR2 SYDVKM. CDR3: CASSLGKTLNTEAFF.

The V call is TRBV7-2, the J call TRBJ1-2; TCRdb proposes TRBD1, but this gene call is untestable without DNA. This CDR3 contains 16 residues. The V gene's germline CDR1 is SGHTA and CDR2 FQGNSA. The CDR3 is CASSIHTQGVIYGYTF. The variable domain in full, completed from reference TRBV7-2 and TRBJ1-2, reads GAGVSQSPSNKVTEKGKDVELRCDPISGHTALYWYRQSLGQGLEFLIYFQGNSAPDKSGLPSDRFSAERTGGSVSTLTIQRTQQEDSAVYLCASSIHTQGVIYGYTFGSGTRLTVV.

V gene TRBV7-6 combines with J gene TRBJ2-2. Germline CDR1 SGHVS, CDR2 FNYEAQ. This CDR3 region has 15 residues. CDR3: CASSLVSGYTGELFF.

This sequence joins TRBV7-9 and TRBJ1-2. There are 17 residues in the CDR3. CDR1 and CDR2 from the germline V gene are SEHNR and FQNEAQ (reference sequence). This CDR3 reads CASSLAVGELLNYGYSF.

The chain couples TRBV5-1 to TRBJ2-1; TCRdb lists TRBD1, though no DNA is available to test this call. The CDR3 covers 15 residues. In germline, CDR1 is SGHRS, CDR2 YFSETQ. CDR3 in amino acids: CASSPRDRAKNEQFF.

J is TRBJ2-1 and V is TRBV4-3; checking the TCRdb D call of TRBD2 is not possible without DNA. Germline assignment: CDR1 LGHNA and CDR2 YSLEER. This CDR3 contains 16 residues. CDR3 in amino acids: CASSQYSGRGTDEQFF.

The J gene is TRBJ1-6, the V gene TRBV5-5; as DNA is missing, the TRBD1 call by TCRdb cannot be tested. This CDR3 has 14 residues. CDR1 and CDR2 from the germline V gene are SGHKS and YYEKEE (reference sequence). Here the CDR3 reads CASSYKQGNSPLHF.

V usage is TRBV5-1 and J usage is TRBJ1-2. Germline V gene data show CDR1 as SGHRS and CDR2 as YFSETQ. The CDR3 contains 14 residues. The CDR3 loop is CASSLAEGIDGYTF.

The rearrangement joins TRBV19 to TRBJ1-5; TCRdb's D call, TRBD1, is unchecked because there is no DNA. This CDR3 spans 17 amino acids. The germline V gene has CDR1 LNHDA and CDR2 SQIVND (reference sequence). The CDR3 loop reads CASSTSGTGVGNQPQHF.

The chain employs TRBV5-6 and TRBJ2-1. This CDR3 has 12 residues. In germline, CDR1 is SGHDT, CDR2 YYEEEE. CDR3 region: CASSFYYNEQFF.

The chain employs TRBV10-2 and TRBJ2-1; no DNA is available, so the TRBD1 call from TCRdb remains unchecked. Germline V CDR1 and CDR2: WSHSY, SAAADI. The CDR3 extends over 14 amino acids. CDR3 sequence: CASSESRPGREQFF.

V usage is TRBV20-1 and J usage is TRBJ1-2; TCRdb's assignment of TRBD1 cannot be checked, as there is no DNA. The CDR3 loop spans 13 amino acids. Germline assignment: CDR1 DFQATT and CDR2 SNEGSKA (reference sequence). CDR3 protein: CSASRGHYGGYTF.

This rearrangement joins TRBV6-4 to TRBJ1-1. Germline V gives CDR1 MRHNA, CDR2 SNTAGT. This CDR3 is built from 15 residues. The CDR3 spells CASSDGSGLNTEAFF.

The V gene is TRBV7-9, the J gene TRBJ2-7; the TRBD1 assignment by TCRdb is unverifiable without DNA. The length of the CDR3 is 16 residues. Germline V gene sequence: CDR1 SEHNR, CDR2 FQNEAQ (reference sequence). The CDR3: CASSPRSGTGAYEQYF.